This TCR beta chain was sequenced during a study of cytomegalovirus exposure and HLA in healthy donors. Findings and limits, study-wide: Earlier results showed most TCR beta V segments being productive about 87% or about 30% of the time. When analyzed later, the rates of TCR association showed variation by HLA locus, with DRB1 the most and HLA-C the fewest. The authors listed 150 to 200 TCR beta chains as cytomegalovirus-associated. Specific recognition of CMV antigens was confirmed in vitro for a few chains (all CMV-associated).

Amplification used 60 Vbeta primers and 13 Jbeta primers. Sequencing was performed with immunoSEQ multiplex PCR; in TCRdb, only in-frame clones are kept and a portion is missing. The sample holds 100,000 to 150,000 clones; roughly 80% are singletons and the top ten take 2.1%. As regards this clone: No antigen is known for it.

Sequencing was done on a sample of PBMCs. The receptor was derived from a man aged 30-40 years in good health and CMV-seronegative.

CDR3 residues: CASDALGAGGSEQYF. CDR3 nucleotides: TGTGCCAGCGATGCCCTGGGGGCCGGGGGGAGCGAGCAGTACTTC. V usage is TRBV28 and J usage is TRBJ2-7; possibly TRBD2 for D (7 bases). Trimming pared 8 bases from V and 6 bases from J, leaving 23 bases between. In germline, CDR1 is MDHEN, CDR2 SYDVKM. The CDR3 spans 15 residues.